Shown below are 15 T cell receptor beta chains from a single sample sequenced in a study of radiotherapy plus CTLA-4 blockade in lung cancer. Assay: immunoSEQ multiplex PCR; the TCRdb copy retains only in-frame clones and omits some. The sample has around 56,000 clones, 70% to 80% seen once. The source material was peripheral blood, sampled from a patient treated with radiotherapy plus ipilimumab. The receptors here all came from a human donor with non-small cell lung cancer who had a complete response to radiotherapy plus ipilimumab.

The chain joins TRBV27 to TRBJ1-6; D is possibly TRBD1 (6 bases). This CDR3 region has 16 residues. Germline lookup yields CDR1 MNHEY and CDR2 SMNVEV (reference sequence). V was clipped by 2 bases and J by 5 bases, with 13 bases between them. The CDR3 region has the DNA TGTGCCAGCAGTTTACCGCGAGGGGGAGATAATTCACCCCTCCACTTT. Translated, it gives CASSLPRGGDNSPLHF.

The rearrangement uses TRBV7-2 and TRBJ1-5; 8 bases fit TRBD1. The length of the CDR3 is 17 residues. In germline, CDR1 is SGHTA, CDR2 FQGNSA. After removal of 2 bases from V and 1 base from J, the junction contained 7 bases not matched to a gene. The CDR3 DNA sequence: TGTGCCAGCAGCTTATGGGGCACAGGGGGAAGCAATCAGCCCCAGCATTTT. Protein product: CASSLWGTGGSNQPQHF.

The genes are TRBV7-8 and TRBJ2-7, with TRBD2 matching 8 bases. Losses at the gene ends were 4 bases for V and 4 bases for J; bases not matched to a gene: 6. Germline V lookup: CDR1 SGHVS, CDR2 FQNEAQ. This CDR3 spans 14 amino acids. The DNA for the CDR3 is TGTGCCAGCAGCTCCGAGGCGGGGGGATACGAGCAGTACGTC. This codes for CASSSEAGGYEQYV.

The chain combines TRBV25-1 with TRBJ1-1; 7 positions agree with TRBD1. This CDR3 spans 16 amino acids. V gave up 1 base and J gave up 4 bases; unmatched junction bases: 9. Germline V gene lookup returns CDR1 MGHDK and CDR2 SYGVNS. The CDR3 DNA is TGTGCCAGCAGTGAATTAGGGAAGGGGGCGGGCACTGAAGCTTTCTTT. Translating gives CASSELGKGAGTEAFF.

The chain is built from TRBV9 and TRBJ2-1; 9 bases agree with TRBD1. J was trimmed by 8 bases and V by 3 bases; bases with no gene match: 6. Looked up from germline, CDR1 is SGDLS and CDR2 is YYNGEE. This CDR3 spans 14 amino acids. For the CDR3, the DNA is TGTGCCAGCAGCGGGGGGGGACAGGGTTATGAGCAGTTCTTC. Its protein product is CASSGGGQGYEQFF. Combining the CDR3 with reference TRBV9 and TRBJ2-1 gives the whole variable domain DSGVTQTPKHLITATGQRVTLRCSPRSGDLSVYWYQQSLDQGLQFLIQYYNGEERAKGNILERFSAQQFPDLHSELNLSSLELGDSALYFCASSGGGQGYEQFFGPGTRLTVL.

In this sample, this clone turned up once. The genes are TRBV19 and TRBJ2-2; D gene unclear. V was clipped by 7 bases and J by 6 bases, with 6 bases between them. CDR3 size: 11 residues. Germline V lookup: CDR1 LNHDA, CDR2 SQIVND (reference sequence). The CDR3 DNA sequence: TGTGCCAGTAAGCGTGCCGGGGAGCTGTTTTTT. Protein sequence: CASKRAGELFF.

This clone has only one observation. The CDR3 coding sequence is TGCGCCAGCAGTGGGGGCTCCTACAATGAAGCTTTCTTT. Translated: CASSGGSYNEAFF. The V call is TRBV4-3, the J call TRBJ1-1; TRBD1 is a possible D gene (6 bases). V lost 6 bases and J lost 7, with 15 bases in between. Germline values: CDR1 LGHNA, CDR2 YSLEER. The CDR3 has 13 residues.

V usage is TRBV4-1 and J usage is TRBJ1-4; 9 bases are shared with TRBD1. The J segment lost 6 bases and the V segment lost 6 bases, leaving 8 bases of the junction unmatched. The CDR3 consists of 15 residues. Germline-derived CDR1 and CDR2 are MGHRA and YSYEKL. CDR3 DNA: TGCGCCAGCAGGTCACCGGGACAGGGCGATGAAAAACTGTTTTTT. Amino acids: CASRSPGQGDEKLFF.

The V call is TRBV4-1, the J call TRBJ2-1, with 11 bases aligning to TRBD2. J gave up 3 bases and V 2 bases, and 12 bases lay outside the gene matches. The V gene's germline CDR1 is MGHRA and CDR2 YSYEKL. This CDR3 region has 19 residues. As DNA, the CDR3 is TGCGCCAGCAGCCAAACGAAAATACAGGGACTAGCGGTCTACAATGAGCAGTTCTTC. Translation gives CASSQTKIQGLAVYNEQFF.

The chain has TRBV4-3 and TRBJ2-5; TRBD2 matches 7 bases. With 1 base clipped from V and 1 base from J, the junction kept 3 bases outside the gene matches. In germline, CDR1 is LGHNA, CDR2 YSLEER. This CDR3 comprises 15 residues. The CDR3: CASSQVAGAQETQYF. The DNA for the CDR3 is TGCGCCAGCAGCCAAGTCGCGGGAGCCCAAGAGACCCAGTACTTC.

The chain uses TRBV10-3 and TRBJ1-1, with D perhaps TRBD1 (5 bases). V dropped 2 bases and J dropped 4 bases, with 14 bases sitting between them. This CDR3 has 15 amino acids. Germline assignment: CDR1 ENHRY and CDR2 SYGVKD. The DNA for the CDR3 is TGTGCCATCAGTGAGGGGGGTTTGCGGGGCACTGAAGCTTTCTTT. Translated, it gives CAISEGGLRGTEAFF.

V is TRBV4-1 and J is TRBJ1-4, with D unresolved. Germline CDR1 is MGHRA and CDR2 is YSYEKL. The CDR3 sequence is 15 residues long. The germline V and J ends were trimmed by 1 base and 7 bases, with 13 bases remaining between them. CDR3 amino acids: CASSQVSGFSEKLFF. The CDR3, as DNA: TGCGCCAGCAGCCAAGTTTCAGGTTTCAGTGAAAAACTGTTTTTT.

The CDR3 spells CASSPDYTGADTQYF. As DNA, the CDR3 is TGTGCCAGCAGCCCGGACTACACAGGCGCAGATACGCAGTATTTT. This sequence joins TRBV7-2 and TRBJ2-3; the D gene is possibly TRBD2 (6 bases). With 5 bases removed from V and 4 bases from J, the gap between germline ends came to 16 bases. CDR1 is SGHTA, CDR2 FQGNSA, per germline. This CDR3 is built from 15 residues.

The chain joins TRBV5-4 to TRBJ1-1, with no clear D. With 6 bases removed from V and 1 base from J, the gap between germline ends came to 13 bases. Germline V CDR1 and CDR2: SGHNT, YYREEE (reference sequence). This CDR3 region has 14 residues. This CDR3 reads CASTLGLQNTEAFF. Here the CDR3 DNA reads TGTGCCAGCACGTTAGGACTCCAGAACACTGAAGCTTTCTTT.

The gene calls are TRBV14 and TRBJ1-2; tentative D call: TRBD1 (5 bases). The CDR3 runs to 14 residues. Trimming took off 0 bases at V and 3 bases at J, with 8 bases between the two ends. The germline V gene encodes CDR1 SGHDN and CDR2 FVKESK. This chain's CDR3 is CASSQEWGDYGYTF. The DNA for the CDR3 is TGTGCCAGCAGCCAAGAATGGGGGGACTATGGCTACACCTTC.